The text below deals with one T cell receptor gamma chain. The antigen remains unidentified. The record originates from a study of Vδ1+ human thymocytes. Points from the study as a whole: Highly polyclonal TRG and TRD repertoires with Gaussian CDR3 length distributions appeared in thymus.

Germline-derived CDR1 and CDR2 are VINAFY and YDVSNSKD. Trimming cost V 0 bases and J 7 bases; bases outside gene matches: 3. CDR3 length equals 16 residues. Extracted RNA was reverse transcribed into cDNA. The CDR3 regions were amplified by multiplex PCR from V-gene primers to a constant-region primer. TCRdb called clones anew from the multiplex PCR reads with CATT. The sample lists 25,000 to 35,000 gamma-chain clones, roughly 20% occurring once. The rearrangement links TRGV5 to TRGJP. Sequencing was performed on Vdelta1+ gamma-delta thymocytes from the thymus. The subset was: FACS-sorted CD3+ TCRalphabeta- TCRVdelta1+ TCRVdelta2- thymocytes. This clonotype was obtained from a boy in the first two years of life who had congenital heart surgery. CDR3 loop: CATWDRRELGKKIKVF. The CDR3 DNA is TGTGCCACCTGGGACAGGCGGGAGTTGGGCAAAAAAATCAAGGTATTT.